These 16 T cell receptor beta chains share one sample of origin, sequenced in a study of shared clonotypes between healthy human individuals. TCRdb keeps only in-frame clones here, not all; method: immunoSEQ multiplex PCR. The repertoire holds about 2 million clones, approximately 94% seen once, with 1.2% in the top ten. The naive CD8 fraction comprised CD45RO-negative cells positively selected for CCR7 and excluded terminally differentiated effector memory CD45RA+ cells. The sample was naive CD8+ T cells sorted from blood. All receptors come from a man between 18 and 35 years old in good health.

CDR3 coding DNA: TGTGCCAGCAGTTCCCTAATAAAGGCGAGGGATCAGCCCCAGCATTTT. Translation: CASSSLIKARDQPQHF. V gene TRBV28 combines with J gene TRBJ1-5; D gene unclear. V lost 4 bases and J lost 5, with 18 bases in between. The CDR3 spans 16 residues. Germline V gene data show CDR1 as MDHEN and CDR2 as SYDVKM. The variable domain in full, completed from reference TRBV28 and TRBJ1-5, reads DVKVTQSSRYLVKRTGEKVFLECVQDMDHENMFWYRQDPGLGLRLIYFSYDVKMKEKGDIPEGYSVSREKKERFSLILESASTNQTSMYLCASSSLIKARDQPQHFGDGTRLSIL.

The rearrangement joins TRBV11-2 to TRBJ2-7; D tentatively fits TRBD1 or TRBD2 (6 bases each). This CDR3 region has 15 residues. Between the trimmed V and J ends, which lost 4 bases and 0 bases, there was a span of 13 bases. Germline V gene data show CDR1 as SGHAT and CDR2 as FQNNGV. CDR3 bases: TGTGCCAGCAGCTGGGGGGCAGCCTCCTCCTACGAGCAGTACTTC. Protein sequence: CASSWGAASSYEQYF.

The chain has TRBV30 and TRBJ2-2; 12 bases are shared with TRBD2. J gave up 4 bases and V 2 bases, and 14 bases lay outside the gene matches. This CDR3 contains 19 residues. In germline, CDR1 is GTSNPN, CDR2 SVGIG (reference sequence). The CDR3 DNA sequence: TGTGCCTGGAGTTCTAGCGGGAGGGCCCCTGTAATAGGCACCGGGGAGCTGTTTTTT. Translation gives CAWSSSGRAPVIGTGELFF.

This clone was recorded once. V gene TRBV29-1 combines with J gene TRBJ2-5; D uncertain. The V end lost 0 bases, the J end lost 5 bases, and 10 bases lay between the germline ends. The CDR3 extends over 13 amino acids. Germline CDR1 is SQVTM and CDR2 is ANQGSEA. This chain's CDR3 is CSVEDLTGETQYF. The CDR3 coding sequence is TGCAGCGTTGAAGATTTGACCGGGGAGACCCAGTACTTC.

The rearrangement joins TRBV2 to TRBJ2-5; D may be TRBD1 or TRBD2 (6 bases each). The CDR3 spans 17 residues. V lost 0 bases and J 7 bases, leaving 21 bases between the germline ends. CDR1 is SNHLY and CDR2 is FYNNEI in the germline V gene. In DNA form, the CDR3 reads TGTGCCAGCAGTGAAGCTGCGGGACACGTTCGGTTGGGGACCCAGTACTTC. This encodes CASSEAAGHVRLGTQYF. Supplemented by reference TRBV2 and TRBJ2-5, the full variable domain reads EPEVTQTPSHQVTQMGQEVILRCVPISNHLYFYWYRQILGQKVEFLVSFYNNEISEKSEIFDDQFSVERPDGSNFTLKIRSTKLEDSAMYFCASSEAAGHVRLGTQYFGPGTRLLVL.

In its sample, this clone was seen once. J is TRBJ1-2 and V is TRBV11-2, with 8 bases that match TRBD1. V was pared by 6 bases and J by 7 bases, with 10 bases of the junction left unmatched. This CDR3 has 14 residues. Germline CDR1 reads SGHAT; CDR2 reads FQNNGV. CDR3 nucleotide sequence: TGTGCCAGCAGAAATCCTGACAGGGGAAGTGGCTACACCTTC. Amino acids: CASRNPDRGSGYTF.

The chain has TRBV5-6 and TRBJ2-7; D might be TRBD2 (6 bases). The CDR3 has 16 residues. Per germline, CDR1 SGHDT and CDR2 YYEEEE. Trimming removed 1 base from V and 3 bases from J, with 17 bases in between. The CDR3 reads CASSLTTGTLHYEQYF. In DNA form, the CDR3 reads TGTGCCAGCAGCTTGACCACCGGGACTCTGCACTACGAGCAGTACTTC. The whole variable domain, remainder taken from reference TRBV5-6 and TRBJ2-7, is DAGVTQSPTHLIKTRGQQVTLRCSPKSGHDTVSWYQQALGQGPQFIFQYYEEEERQRGNFPDRFSGHQFPNYSSELNVNALLLGDSALYLCASSLTTGTLHYEQYFGPGTRLTVT.

The rearrangement links TRBV11-2 to TRBJ2-7; TRBD2 might be the D (5 bases). The CDR3 has 13 amino acids. Deletions cut 5 bases from V and 3 bases from J, with 11 bases between. Looked up from germline, CDR1 is SGHAT and CDR2 is FQNNGV. CDR3 amino acids: CASSQPTSYEQYF. The CDR3 bases are TGTGCCAGCAGCCAACCTACTAGCTACGAGCAGTACTTC.

This chain connects TRBV11-2 to TRBJ1-2, with 7 bases fitting TRBD1. The CDR3 loop spans 19 amino acids. Germline loops: CDR1 SGHAT, CDR2 FQNNGV. Trimming at V came to 0 bases and at J to 0 bases, leaving 13 bases not matched to a gene. The CDR3 DNA reads as TGTGCCAGCAGCTTAGATATAGGAGGACAGGCTCGAGCTAACTATGGCTACACCTTC. Translating it yields CASSLDIGGQARANYGYTF.

The chain joins TRBV10-3 to TRBJ1-4; no clear D. CDR1 and CDR2 (germline): ENHRY, SYGVKD. The CDR3 has 14 residues. The ends were cut back, 3 bases at V and 7 bases at J, with 12 bases in the middle. In DNA form, the CDR3 reads TGTGCCATCAGTGAAGAACGGCTGAGTGAAAAACTGTTTTTT. As protein: CAISEERLSEKLFF.

The chain couples TRBV7-9 to TRBJ2-1; D may be TRBD1 or TRBD2 (5 bases each). V was shortened by 5 bases and J by 5 bases, with 10 bases between the two germline ends. The CDR3 runs 13 residues. Germline CDR1 reads SEHNR; CDR2 reads FQNEAQ (reference sequence). CDR3 region: CASSVQEDNEQFF. DNA for the CDR3: TGTGCCAGCAGCGTACAGGAGGACAATGAGCAGTTCTTC. Full variable domain (outside the CDR3, taken from reference TRBV7-9 and TRBJ2-1): DTGVSQNPRHKITKRGQNVTFRCDPISEHNRLYWYRQTLGQGPEFLTYFQNEAQLEKSRLLSDRFSAERPKGSFSTLEIQRTEQGDSAMYLCASSVQEDNEQFFGPGTRLTVL.

The chain combines TRBV2 with TRBJ2-2, with a tentative D call TRBD1 (5 bases). The CDR3 length is 16 residues. V was shortened by 8 bases and J by 0 bases, with 16 bases between the two germline ends. The germline gives CDR1 SNHLY, CDR2 FYNNEI. The CDR3 DNA reads as TGTGCCAGCGGCTCCCCAGACAGACCGAACACCGGGGAGCTGTTTTTT. Encoded protein: CASGSPDRPNTGELFF.

This clone was seen once. This sequence joins TRBV10-1 and TRBJ2-7; 8 positions agree with TRBD2. CDR3 length equals 15 residues. The V gene's germline CDR1 is WNHNN and CDR2 SYGVQD (reference sequence). V was clipped by 6 bases and J by 4 bases; unmatched bases: 11. This chain's CDR3 is CASRVGLADIYEQYF. Written as DNA, the CDR3 is TGCGCCAGCAGGGTCGGACTAGCTGACATATACGAGCAGTACTTC.

V and J are TRBV10-3 and TRBJ1-4, with 9 bases aligning to TRBD1. Trimming at V came to 11 bases and at J to 0 bases, leaving 10 bases not matched to a gene. The CDR3 has 16 amino acids. Germline V lookup: CDR1 ENHRY, CDR2 SYGVKD. The CDR3: CASSGTGISTNEKLFF. CDR3 nucleotide sequence: TGTGCCTCCTCCGGGACAGGGATATCAACTAATGAAAAACTGTTTTTT.

The V gene is TRBV6-5, the J gene TRBJ2-2; 7 bases match TRBD1. With V trimmed by 4 bases and J by 0 bases, 5 bases remained unmatched. The germline gives CDR1 MNHEY, CDR2 SVGAGI. There are 16 residues in the CDR3. CDR3 sequence: CASSWGTAANTGELFF. CDR3 sequence (DNA): TGTGCCAGCAGTTGGGGGACAGCCGCGAACACCGGGGAGCTGTTTTTT.

The chain carries TRBV20-1 and TRBJ2-3, with no clear D. The CDR3 covers 11 residues. V gave up 4 bases and J gave up 6 bases, with 8 bases separating them. Germline loops: CDR1 DFQATT, CDR2 SNEGSKA (reference sequence). CDR3 nucleotide sequence: TGCAGTGCTAAATTTGTGGATACGCAGTATTTT. It yields the protein CSAKFVDTQYF.